The present TCR beta chain was sequenced within a study of blood T cell repertoires in COVID-19. Study at large: Acute and convalescent COVID-19 samples came from the United States, Italy and Spain.

Germline CDR1 reads KGHSH; CDR2 reads LQKENI. With 4 bases clipped from V and 0 bases from J, the junction kept 5 bases outside the gene matches. The CDR3 totals 16 residues. As originally analysed: Reference gene primer amplification in the assay estimated nucleated cell counts. TCRdb keeps only in-frame clones here, not all; method: immunoSEQ multiplex PCR. That table is the source of V, J and clone size, and D and trimming were worked out from the DNA. The sample has 110,000 to 150,000 clones; 79% are singletons. This receptor was taken from a man aged 45-65 years with active or convalescent COVID-19. This chain uses TRBV18 with TRBJ1-2; 10 positions agree with TRBD1. Sequencing used peripheral blood. The CDR3: CASSLRQGAANYGYTF. The CDR3 DNA sequence: TGTGCCAGCTCACTCAGACAGGGGGCCGCTAACTATGGCTACACCTTC.